A selection of T cell receptor beta chains follows, all from one sample in a study of T cell responses to AZD1222 COVID-19 vaccine. Repertoires were generated with immunoSEQ multiplex PCR, while TCRdb's copy carries only in-frame clones and drops some. The table includes some 97,000 clones, around 90% detected once. The input for sequencing was peripheral blood, taken on day 0 of AZD1222 vaccination. The receptors shown here come from an adult in good health. Each CDR3 is given with its conserved first and last residue. D genes are given only for firm matches. Not all rows give a size; the values are once, few, many and, for expanded clones, a class.

clone size: once
D gene: TRBD2
J gene: TRBJ2-1
V gene: TRBV6-2/TRBV6-3
CDR3 DNA: TGTGCCAGCAGTTACCCGACAGGGGCCCGGACTAGCGGGAGGAATGAGCAGTTCTTC
CDR3 protein: CASSYPTGARTSGRNEQFF

clone size: .
D gene: TRBD2
J gene: TRBJ2-7
V gene: TRBV4-1
CDR3 DNA: TGCGCCAGCAGCCAAGATCCCAGCGGGAGGGCCCGGGGTCCCCACTTC
CDR3 protein: CASSQDPSGRARGPHF

clone size: .
D gene: .
J gene: TRBJ2-3
V gene: TRBV6-1
CDR3 DNA: TGTGCCAGCAGTGAAGAAGGGGGTGGGAGGGGGACAGATACGCAGTATTTT
CDR3 protein: CASSEEGGGRGTDTQYF

clone size: .
D gene: .
J gene: TRBJ2-2
V gene: TRBV7-2
CDR3 DNA: TGTGCCAGCAGCTTAAGGGGTGAGGGAAGGGAAAACACCGGGGAGCTGTTTTTT
CDR3 protein: CASSLRGEGRENTGELFF

clone size: few
D gene: TRBD2
J gene: TRBJ2-1
V gene: TRBV10-3
CDR3 DNA: TGTGCCACCGGACTAGCGGGCTCCTACAATGAGCAGTTCTTC
CDR3 protein: CATGLAGSYNEQFF

clone size: .
D gene: TRBD1
J gene: TRBJ2-1
V gene: TRBV15
CDR3 DNA: TGTGCCACCAGCAGAGATGAAGTTGGAGACAGGGTATTCTCGAGCTCCTACAATGAGCAGTTCTTC
CDR3 protein: CATSRDEVGDRVFSSSYNEQFF

clone size: .
D gene: TRBD1
J gene: TRBJ1-2
V gene: TRBV5-1
CDR3 DNA: TGCGCCAGCAGCTCCCCGACCGGGACAGGGAACTATGGCTACACCTTC
CDR3 protein: CASSSPTGTGNYGYTF

clone size: .
D gene: TRBD1
J gene: TRBJ1-1
V gene: TRBV28
CDR3 DNA: TGTGCCAGCAGTAGCCCGGGACAGGGAACGTGGGAAGCTTTCTTT
CDR3 protein: CASSSPGQGTWEAFF

clone size: .
D gene: .
J gene: TRBJ2-1
V gene: TRBV4-1
CDR3 DNA: TGCGCCAGCAGCCATCCCCGACTAATACAGGGCAATGAGCAGTTCTTC
CDR3 protein: CASSHPRLIQGNEQFF

clone size: .
D gene: TRBD1
J gene: TRBJ2-7
V gene: TRBV3-1/TRBV3-2
CDR3 DNA: TGTGCCAGCAGCCAAGGGACAGGGGGAACCTACGAGCAGTACTTC
CDR3 protein: CASSQGTGGTYEQYF

clone size: .
D gene: .
J gene: TRBJ2-6
V gene: TRBV5-4
CDR3 DNA: TGTGCCAGCAGCTTCCCCCTGGCAGGCTCTGGGGCCAACGTCCTGACTTTC
CDR3 protein: CASSFPLAGSGANVLTF

clone size: .
D gene: TRBD2
J gene: TRBJ2-1
V gene: TRBV5-1
CDR3 DNA: TGCGCCAGCAGCGCATTAGGGACTAGCGGGAGTTCAAGCTCCTACAATGAGCAGTTCTTC
CDR3 protein: CASSALGTSGSSSSYNEQFF

clone size: .
D gene: TRBD2
J gene: TRBJ2-5
V gene: TRBV19
CDR3 DNA: TGTGCCAGTAGTTTAGCGGGTCGCCAAGAGACCCAGTACTTC
CDR3 protein: CASSLAGRQETQYF

clone size: .
D gene: .
J gene: TRBJ2-7
V gene: TRBV7-3
CDR3 DNA: TGTGCCAGCAGCTTACAGGGGGGTGTATTGTCCTACGAGCAGTACTTC
CDR3 protein: CASSLQGGVLSYEQYF

clone size: .
D gene: .
J gene: TRBJ2-7
V gene: TRBV29-1
CDR3 DNA: TGCAGCGTTGCCGGGACTTCCCGATCGGCTCTCGGCGAGCAGTACTTC
CDR3 protein: CSVAGTSRSALGEQYF

clone size: .
D gene: .
J gene: TRBJ2-5
V gene: TRBV5-1
CDR3 DNA: TGCGCCAGCAGCTTGGGTGGGACACGTGAGACCCAGTACTTC
CDR3 protein: CASSLGGTRETQYF

clone size: .
D gene: .
J gene: TRBJ1-5
V gene: TRBV19
CDR3 DNA: TGTGCCAGTCGGGACGGATATCAGCCCCAGCATTTT
CDR3 protein: CASRDGYQPQHF

clone size: .
D gene: TRBD2
J gene: TRBJ2-1
V gene: TRBV9
CDR3 DNA: TGTGCCAGCAGCGTAGTCCCGCGGGAGGGCTCCTACAATGAGCAGTTCTTC
CDR3 protein: CASSVVPREGSYNEQFF

clone size: few
D gene: TRBD2
J gene: TRBJ2-7
V gene: TRBV5-4
CDR3 DNA: TGTGCCAGCAGCACCGGGAGAACGGGGGGCGAGCAGTACTTC
CDR3 protein: CASSTGRTGGEQYF

clone size: .
D gene: TRBD1
J gene: TRBJ1-1
V gene: TRBV27
CDR3 DNA: TGTGCCAGCAGTTTATCGGGACAGAAAAACACTGAAGCTTTCTTT
CDR3 protein: CASSLSGQKNTEAFF

clone size: .
D gene: .
J gene: TRBJ2-2
V gene: TRBV5-6
CDR3 DNA: TGTGCCAGCGGGGGAGTGATCGGGGAGCTGTTTTTT
CDR3 protein: CASGGVIGELFF

clone size: .
D gene: .
J gene: TRBJ1-5
V gene: TRBV6-1
CDR3 DNA: TGTGCCAGCAGTGAAGCCGGTTTAGGGCTTCAGCCCCAGCATTTT
CDR3 protein: CASSEAGLGLQPQHF

clone size: .
D gene: TRBD1
J gene: TRBJ2-1
V gene: TRBV28
CDR3 DNA: TGTGCCAGCAGTAGTCCCGTAACAGGGGACAATGAGCAGTTCTTC
CDR3 protein: CASSSPVTGDNEQFF

clone size: .
D gene: .
J gene: TRBJ1-1
V gene: TRBV11-2
CDR3 DNA: TGTGCCAGCAGCTTAGGGCTCAGGGACCCGAGCACTGAAGCTTTCTTT
CDR3 protein: CASSLGLRDPSTEAFF

clone size: .
D gene: .
J gene: TRBJ2-7
V gene: TRBV18
CDR3 DNA: TGTGCCAGCTCACCGGGGACAACTTTGTACGAGCAGTACTTC
CDR3 protein: CASSPGTTLYEQYF

clone size: .
D gene: TRBD2
J gene: TRBJ2-1
V gene: TRBV3-1/TRBV3-2
CDR3 DNA: TGTGCCAGCAGTCGCCTTCTACTAGCGGAGCAGTTCTTC
CDR3 protein: CASSRLLLAEQFF

clone size: .
D gene: .
J gene: TRBJ1-1
V gene: TRBV2
CDR3 DNA: TGTGCCAGCACTACCGTGGGACAAATGGGGACTGAAGCTTTCTTT
CDR3 protein: CASTTVGQMGTEAFF

clone size: .
D gene: .
J gene: TRBJ1-2
V gene: TRBV28
CDR3 DNA: TGTGCCAGCAGTTTGGCAGGGTATGGCTACACCTTC
CDR3 protein: CASSLAGYGYTF

clone size: .
D gene: TRBD2
J gene: TRBJ2-3
V gene: TRBV5-1
CDR3 DNA: TGCGCCAGCAGCTTTAGCGGGAGCTCGGCAGATACGCAGTATTTT
CDR3 protein: CASSFSGSSADTQYF

clone size: .
D gene: TRBD1
J gene: TRBJ1-2
V gene: TRBV3-1/TRBV3-2
CDR3 DNA: TGTGCCAGCAGGGGAAGACAGGGGGTCCCCTATGGCTACACCTTC
CDR3 protein: CASRGRQGVPYGYTF

clone size: .
D gene: .
J gene: TRBJ1-6
V gene: TRBV6-5
CDR3 DNA: TGTGCCAGCAGGTCAAGCGGTGGTTCACCCCTCCACTTT
CDR3 protein: CASRSSGGSPLHF

clone size: once
D gene: .
J gene: TRBJ1-1
V gene: TRBV6-5
CDR3 DNA: TGTGCCAGCAGTTACGCGGTCCGGGTTAACACTGAAGCTTTCTTT
CDR3 protein: CASSYAVRVNTEAFF

clone size: .
D gene: .
J gene: TRBJ1-2
V gene: TRBV24-1
CDR3 DNA: TGTGCCACCAGTGAAGATGGAAGAAACTATGGCTACACCTTC
CDR3 protein: CATSEDGRNYGYTF

clone size: .
D gene: .
J gene: TRBJ1-3
V gene: TRBV27
CDR3 DNA: TGTGCCAGCAGCCCGACCGGGGGGAACACCATATATTTT
CDR3 protein: CASSPTGGNTIYF

clone size: .
D gene: .
J gene: TRBJ2-1
V gene: TRBV6-1
CDR3 DNA: TGTGCCAGCAGTGAAGGGAGCTCCTACAATGAGCAGTTCTTC
CDR3 protein: CASSEGSSYNEQFF

clone size: few
D gene: TRBD1
J gene: TRBJ1-4
V gene: TRBV19
CDR3 DNA: TGTGCCAGTAGATTGGAAGGGACAGGGAGTGAAAAACTGTTTTTT
CDR3 protein: CASRLEGTGSEKLFF

clone size: .
D gene: TRBD2
J gene: TRBJ2-7
V gene: TRBV6-5
CDR3 DNA: TGTGCCAGCAGACTGGGACTAGCGGGAGGGTACGAGCAGTACTTC
CDR3 protein: CASRLGLAGGYEQYF

clone size: .
D gene: TRBD1
J gene: TRBJ1-6
V gene: TRBV7-9
CDR3 DNA: TGTGCCAGCAGCCCCGGGACAGGGGAACGTAATTCACCCCTCCACTTT
CDR3 protein: CASSPGTGERNSPLHF

clone size: .
D gene: .
J gene: TRBJ1-5
V gene: TRBV15
CDR3 DNA: TGTGCCACCAGCGGGAAAACAGGGAGCAATCAGCCCCAGCATTTT
CDR3 protein: CATSGKTGSNQPQHF

clone size: .
D gene: .
J gene: TRBJ2-7
V gene: TRBV6-5
CDR3 DNA: TGTGCCAGCAGCCAGGGTGGGAGATCCGAGCAGTACTTC
CDR3 protein: CASSQGGRSEQYF

clone size: .
D gene: .
J gene: TRBJ2-2
V gene: TRBV18
CDR3 DNA: TGTGCCAGCTCAAAACAGGATAACACCGGGGAGCTGTTTTTT
CDR3 protein: CASSKQDNTGELFF

clone size: .
D gene: .
J gene: TRBJ1-4
V gene: TRBV9
CDR3 DNA: TGTGCCAGCAGCCCTTGGGCAGGGGCGAACGAAAAACTGTTTTTT
CDR3 protein: CASSPWAGANEKLFF

clone size: .
D gene: .
J gene: TRBJ2-3
V gene: TRBV6-2/TRBV6-3
CDR3 DNA: TGTGCCAGCAGCTCCTTGAGGGACCTTATGCAGTATTTT
CDR3 protein: CASSSLRDLMQYF

clone size: few
D gene: .
J gene: TRBJ1-2
V gene: TRBV28
CDR3 DNA: TGTGCCAGCAGTTTTCGAGGCCTCTATGGCTACACCTTC
CDR3 protein: CASSFRGLYGYTF

clone size: .
D gene: TRBD1
J gene: TRBJ2-1
V gene: TRBV5-1
CDR3 DNA: TGCGCCAGCAGCCTGGACAGGGTGGACAATGAGCAGTTCTTC
CDR3 protein: CASSLDRVDNEQFF

clone size: once
D gene: .
J gene: TRBJ1-1
V gene: TRBV5-8
CDR3 DNA: TGTGCCAGCAGCTTTCTGATGTTACGGGAGAACACTGAAGCTTTCTTT
CDR3 protein: CASSFLMLRENTEAFF

clone size: .
D gene: .
J gene: TRBJ1-1
V gene: TRBV2
CDR3 DNA: TGTGCCAGCAGTGAAGCAAATTTAAAGGGGCGGGCTTTCTTT
CDR3 protein: CASSEANLKGRAFF

clone size: .
D gene: .
J gene: TRBJ1-1
V gene: TRBV18
CDR3 DNA: TGTGCCAGCTCACCACCGGAGGTGAACACTGAAGCTTTCTTT
CDR3 protein: CASSPPEVNTEAFF

clone size: .
D gene: .
J gene: TRBJ1-4
V gene: TRBV7-8
CDR3 DNA: TGTGCCAGCAGCATCGGGATGGGGCCTTTTGATGAAAAACTGTTTTTT
CDR3 protein: CASSIGMGPFDEKLFF

clone size: .
D gene: .
J gene: TRBJ2-1
V gene: TRBV30
CDR3 DNA: TGTGCCTGGAGTGTGGGATCTTCGGCTAGCAATGAGCAGTTCTTC
CDR3 protein: CAWSVGSSASNEQFF

clone size: once
D gene: TRBD1
J gene: TRBJ1-1
V gene: TRBV28
CDR3 DNA: TGTGCCAGCAGTTTGACGGGACAGGGAATCATGAACACTGAAGCTTTCTTT
CDR3 protein: CASSLTGQGIMNTEAFF

clone size: .
D gene: TRBD1
J gene: TRBJ2-7
V gene: TRBV6-2/TRBV6-3
CDR3 DNA: TGTGCCAGCAGTCGCGGACAGGGGTCTAGCCCTAGAATGAACTTC
CDR3 protein: CASSRGQGSSPRMNF

clone size: .
D gene: TRBD2
J gene: TRBJ2-3
V gene: TRBV18
CDR3 DNA: TGTGCCAGCTCACTCGTTGCGGGGGGCACAGATACGCAGTATTTT
CDR3 protein: CASSLVAGGTDTQYF

clone size: .
D gene: TRBD2
J gene: TRBJ2-1
V gene: TRBV4-2
CDR3 DNA: TGTGCCAGCAGCCACCCCCCCACTAGCGGGAACTCATACAATGAGCAGTTCTTC
CDR3 protein: CASSHPPTSGNSYNEQFF

clone size: .
D gene: TRBD1
J gene: TRBJ1-5
V gene: TRBV19
CDR3 DNA: TGTGCCAGTTCCAGGGGGCCTAATAGCAATCAGCCCCAGCATTTT
CDR3 protein: CASSRGPNSNQPQHF